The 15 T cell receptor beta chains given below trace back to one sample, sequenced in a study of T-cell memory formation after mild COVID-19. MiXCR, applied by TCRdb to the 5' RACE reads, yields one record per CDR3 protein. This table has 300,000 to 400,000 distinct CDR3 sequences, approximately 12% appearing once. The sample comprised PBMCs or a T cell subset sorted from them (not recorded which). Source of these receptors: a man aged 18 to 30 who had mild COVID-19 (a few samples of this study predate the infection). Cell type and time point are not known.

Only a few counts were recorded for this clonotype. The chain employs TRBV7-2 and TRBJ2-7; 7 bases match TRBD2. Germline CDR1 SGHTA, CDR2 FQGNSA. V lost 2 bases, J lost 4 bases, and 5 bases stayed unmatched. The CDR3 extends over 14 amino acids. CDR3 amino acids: CASSLNSGEYEQYV. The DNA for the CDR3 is TGTGCCAGCAGCTTAAACAGCGGGGAATACGAGCAGTACGTC.

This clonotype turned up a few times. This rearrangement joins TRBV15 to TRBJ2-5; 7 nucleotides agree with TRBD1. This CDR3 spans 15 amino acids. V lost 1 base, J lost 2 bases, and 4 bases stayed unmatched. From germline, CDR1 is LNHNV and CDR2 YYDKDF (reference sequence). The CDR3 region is CATSRGRDSQETQYF. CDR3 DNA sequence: TGTGCCACCAGCAGAGGCCGGGACAGTCAAGAGACCCAGTACTTC.

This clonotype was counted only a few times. The CDR3 is CASSGQGGMSYNEQFF. CDR3 bases: TGTGCCAGCAGCGGACAGGGAGGTATGTCCTACAATGAGCAGTTCTTC. V gene TRBV9 combines with J gene TRBJ2-1, with D perhaps TRBD1 (7 bases). Germline V gives CDR1 SGDLS, CDR2 YYNGEE. V was pared by 3 bases and J by 1 base, with 14 bases between. CDR3 length: 16 residues.

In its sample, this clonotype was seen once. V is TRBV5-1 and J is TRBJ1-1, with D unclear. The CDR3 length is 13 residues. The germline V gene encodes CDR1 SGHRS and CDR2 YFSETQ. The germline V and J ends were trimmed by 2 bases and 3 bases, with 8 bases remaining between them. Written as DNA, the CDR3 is TGCGCCAGCAGCTTCTACTCACACACTGAAGCTTTCTTT. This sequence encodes CASSFYSHTEAFF.

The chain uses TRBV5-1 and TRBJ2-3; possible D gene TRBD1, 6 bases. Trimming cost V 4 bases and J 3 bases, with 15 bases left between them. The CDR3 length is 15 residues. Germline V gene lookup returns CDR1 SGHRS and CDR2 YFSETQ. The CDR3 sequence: CASSARTEGTDTQYF. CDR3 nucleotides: TGCGCCAGCAGCGCACGGACAGAAGGTACAGATACGCAGTATTTT.

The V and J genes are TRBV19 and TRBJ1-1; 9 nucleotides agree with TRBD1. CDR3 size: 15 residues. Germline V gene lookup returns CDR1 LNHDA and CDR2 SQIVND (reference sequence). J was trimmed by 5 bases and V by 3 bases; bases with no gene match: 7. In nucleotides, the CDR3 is TGTGCCAGTAGTATTGGGACAGGGCCCGGGACTGAAGCTTTCTTT. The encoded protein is CASSIGTGPGTEAFF.

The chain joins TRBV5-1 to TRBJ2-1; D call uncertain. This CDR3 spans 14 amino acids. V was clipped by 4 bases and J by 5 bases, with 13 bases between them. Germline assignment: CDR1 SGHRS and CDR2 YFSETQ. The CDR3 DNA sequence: TGCGCCAGCAGCCTCGCCGGCAGAAACAATGAGCAGTTCTTC. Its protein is CASSLAGRNNEQFF. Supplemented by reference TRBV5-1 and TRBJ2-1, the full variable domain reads KAGVTQTPRYLIKTRGQQVTLSCSPISGHRSVSWYQQTPGQGLQFLFEYFSETQRNKGNFPGRFSGRQFSNSRSEMNVSTLELGDSALYLCASSLAGRNNEQFFGPGTRLTVL.

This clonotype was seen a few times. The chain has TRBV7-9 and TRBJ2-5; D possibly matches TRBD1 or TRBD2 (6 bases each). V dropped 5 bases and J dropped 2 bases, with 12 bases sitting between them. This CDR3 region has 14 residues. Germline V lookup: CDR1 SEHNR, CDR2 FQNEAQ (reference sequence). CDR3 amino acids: CASSGGTYQETQYF. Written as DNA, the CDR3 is TGTGCCAGCAGCGGCGGGACATATCAAGAGACCCAGTACTTC.

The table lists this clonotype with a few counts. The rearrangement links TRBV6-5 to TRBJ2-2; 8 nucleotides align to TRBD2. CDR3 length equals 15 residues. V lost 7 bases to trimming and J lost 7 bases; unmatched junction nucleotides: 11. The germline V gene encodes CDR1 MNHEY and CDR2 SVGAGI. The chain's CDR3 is CASTGTRGVGGELFF. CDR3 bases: TGTGCCAGCACCGGGACTAGAGGAGTTGGCGGGGAGCTGTTTTTT.

In nucleotides, the CDR3 is TGTGCCATCAGTGTGTTCATTGGGACAGGCGATAACTATGGCTACACCTTC. Translated: CAISVFIGTGDNYGYTF. The rearrangement uses TRBV10-3 and TRBJ1-2, with 8 bases matching TRBD1. Trimming cost V 4 bases and J 1 base; bases outside gene matches: 11. CDR3 size: 17 residues. CDR1 and CDR2 (germline): ENHRY, SYGVKD.

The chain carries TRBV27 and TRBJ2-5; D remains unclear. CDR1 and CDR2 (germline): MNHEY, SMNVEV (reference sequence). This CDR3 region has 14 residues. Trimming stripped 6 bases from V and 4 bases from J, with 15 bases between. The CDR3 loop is CASSSSPATETQYF. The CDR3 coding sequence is TGTGCCAGCAGCTCCAGTCCGGCAACAGAGACCCAGTACTTC.

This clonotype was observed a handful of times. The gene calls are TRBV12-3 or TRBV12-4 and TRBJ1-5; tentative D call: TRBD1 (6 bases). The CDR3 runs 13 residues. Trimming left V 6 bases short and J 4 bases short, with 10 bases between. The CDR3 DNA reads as TGTGCCAGCAGGCCCACAGGGAATCAGCCCCAGCATTTT. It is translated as CASRPTGNQPQHF.

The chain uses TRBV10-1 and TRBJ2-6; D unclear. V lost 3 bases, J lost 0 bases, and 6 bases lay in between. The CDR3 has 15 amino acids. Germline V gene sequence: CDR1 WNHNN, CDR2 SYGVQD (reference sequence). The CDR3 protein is CASSDPGSGANVLTF. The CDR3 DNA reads TGCGCCAGCAGTGACCCTGGCTCTGGGGCCAACGTCCTGACTTTC.

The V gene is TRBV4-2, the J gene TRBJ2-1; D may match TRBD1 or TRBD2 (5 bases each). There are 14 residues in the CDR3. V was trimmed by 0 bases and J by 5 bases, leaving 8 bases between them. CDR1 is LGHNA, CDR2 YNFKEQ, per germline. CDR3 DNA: TGTGCCAGCAGCCAAGACGGGACCCACAATGAGCAGTTCTTC. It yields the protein CASSQDGTHNEQFF.

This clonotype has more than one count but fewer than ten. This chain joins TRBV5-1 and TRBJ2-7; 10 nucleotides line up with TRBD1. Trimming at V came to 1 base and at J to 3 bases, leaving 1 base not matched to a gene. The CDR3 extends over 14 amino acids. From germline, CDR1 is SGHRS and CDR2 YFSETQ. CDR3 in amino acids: CASSLWTGGYEQYF. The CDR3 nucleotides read TGCGCCAGCAGCTTGTGGACAGGGGGCTACGAGCAGTACTTC.